These 32 T cell receptor beta chains were all obtained from the same sample, sequenced in a study of T cells in Graves' hyperthyroidism and ophthalmopathy. It was RNA transcripts that yielded the amplified TCR beta CDR3 regions. A first-round RT-PCR of the TCR CDR3 used the HTBI primer set. From the multiplex PCR reads, TCRdb called clonotypes with MiXCR, one entry per CDR3 protein. The sample records some 720,000 distinct CDR3 sequences, 16% being singletons. The source material was blood. These receptors came from a man aged 18-30 years with Graves' hyperthyroidism.

V and J are TRBV20-1 and TRBJ2-1; D is ambiguous. Between the trimmed V and J ends, which lost 0 bases and 1 base, there was a span of 10 bases. The CDR3 has 15 residues. From germline, CDR1 is DFQATT and CDR2 SNEGSKA (reference sequence). CDR3 bases: TGCAGTGCTAGAGATAGGCTCGGATCCTACAATGAGCAGTTCTTC. Its protein product is CSARDRLGSYNEQFF.

This chain connects TRBV12-3 or TRBV12-4 to TRBJ1-1; no definite D call. The CDR3 covers 14 residues. V shed 3 bases and J shed 4 bases, with 12 bases lying between them. The CDR3 region is CASSFQSPGTEAFF. Written as DNA, the CDR3 is TGTGCCAGCAGTTTCCAATCTCCGGGCACTGAAGCTTTCTTT.

The J gene is TRBJ2-2, the V gene TRBV12-3 or TRBV12-4; TRBD1 agrees at 7 bases. The length of the CDR3 is 13 residues. The J segment lost 5 bases and the V segment lost 5 bases, leaving 2 bases of the junction unmatched. The CDR3 DNA is TGTGCCAGCAGTGACAGGGCAACCGGGGAGCTGTTTTTT. This codes for CASSDRATGELFF.

This clonotype was observed at least ten times. The V and J genes are TRBV28 and TRBJ2-3; 7 positions agree with TRBD1. V gave up 3 bases and J gave up 3 bases; unmatched junction bases: 12. The CDR3 loop spans 17 amino acids. Germline lookup yields CDR1 MDHEN and CDR2 SYDVKM. The CDR3 nucleotides read TGTGCCAGCAGTTTTATAGAGGGGGCCTTAAGGACAGATACGCAGTATTTT. It codes for CASSFIEGALRTDTQYF.

The CDR3 nucleotides are TGCGCCAGCAGCATCCCGAACACCGGGGAGCTGTTTTTT. This encodes CASSIPNTGELFF. V is TRBV4-3 and J is TRBJ2-2; D is ambiguous. With 5 bases removed from V and 0 bases from J, the gap between germline ends came to 4 bases. Germline V gene sequence: CDR1 LGHNA, CDR2 YSLEER. This CDR3 contains 13 residues.

This clonotype has at least ten counts. The gene calls are TRBV11-2 and TRBJ2-1, with TRBD2 matching over 9 bases. The junction had 12 bases not matched to a gene; V was cut back by 5 bases and J by 7 bases. The CDR3 runs to 16 residues. Germline CDR1 SGHAT, CDR2 FQNNGV. The DNA for the CDR3 is TGTGCCAGCAGCCGCCCCCGGGCGGGAGGGGGAAATGAGCAGTTCTTC. It is translated as CASSRPRAGGGNEQFF.

The rearrangement joins TRBV19 to TRBJ2-2; 7 nucleotides line up with TRBD1. Germline values: CDR1 LNHDA, CDR2 SQIVND (reference sequence). CDR3 length: 15 residues. With 7 bases clipped from V and 6 bases from J, the junction kept 11 bases outside the gene matches. The CDR3 protein is CASTSIQGVAGELFF. The CDR3 coding sequence is TGTGCCAGTACCTCAATTCAGGGGGTTGCCGGGGAGCTGTTTTTT.

This clonotype was recorded many times. The chain has TRBV28 and TRBJ1-1; D not certain. Germline V gene data show CDR1 as MDHEN and CDR2 as SYDVKM. V was shortened by 2 bases and J by 1 base, with 11 bases between the two germline ends. The CDR3 is 15 amino acids. In nucleotides, the CDR3 is TGTGCCAGCAGTTTAGAGTTTCGGGGGAACACTGAAGCTTTCTTT. Amino acid sequence: CASSLEFRGNTEAFF. Full variable domain (missing parts from reference TRBV28 and TRBJ1-1): DVKVTQSSRYLVKRTGEKVFLECVQDMDHENMFWYRQDPGLGLRLIYFSYDVKMKEKGDIPEGYSVSREKKERFSLILESASTNQTSMYLCASSLEFRGNTEAFFGQGTRLTVV.

This clonotype was counted a few times. The CDR3 coding sequence is TGCAGCGCCAGCGCGGGAGTTAACACCGGGGAGCTGTTTTTT. The encoded protein is CSASAGVNTGELFF. V gene TRBV29-1 combines with J gene TRBJ2-2; 7 nucleotides line up with TRBD2. V lost 7 bases, J lost 2 bases, and 7 bases stayed unmatched. This CDR3 region has 14 residues. Germline-derived CDR1 and CDR2 are SQVTM and ANQGSEA.

The chain has TRBV14 and TRBJ1-1; D gene ambiguous. This CDR3 contains 13 residues. Germline loops: CDR1 SGHDN, CDR2 FVKESK. The ends were cut back, 3 bases at V and 4 bases at J, with 9 bases in the middle. CDR3 in amino acids: CASSHGVGTEAFF. The CDR3 DNA follows: TGTGCCAGCAGCCACGGGGTTGGCACTGAAGCTTTCTTT.

The J gene is TRBJ2-7, the V gene TRBV29-1; 8 bases agree with TRBD2. V trimming: 4 bases; J trimming: 2 bases; junction bases outside the gene matches: 16. The CDR3 consists of 17 residues. Germline V gene data show CDR1 as SQVTM and CDR2 as ANQGSEA. The CDR3 nucleotides read TGCAGCGTTGTAGGGAGGGTCGCGGGAGGAAACCCCTACGAGCAGTACTTC. Protein product: CSVVGRVAGGNPYEQYF.

The genes are TRBV20-1 and TRBJ2-7; D remains ambiguous. Per the germline V gene, CDR1 is DFQATT and CDR2 is SNEGSKA (reference sequence). This CDR3 comprises 14 residues. V shed 3 bases and J shed 0 bases, with 12 bases lying between them. CDR3 coding DNA: TGCAGTGCTAGCGCCTTTGGCGGCTCCTACGAGCAGTACTTC. Amino acid sequence: CSASAFGGSYEQYF.

In its sample, this clonotype was seen a few times. V gene TRBV19 combines with J gene TRBJ2-7; 10 bases match TRBD1. V shed 5 bases and J 5 bases; nucleotides not matched to a gene: 9. The germline V gene has CDR1 LNHDA and CDR2 SQIVND (reference sequence). This CDR3 has 15 amino acids. The CDR3 region is CASSPTDRGRNEQYF. The CDR3, as DNA: TGTGCCAGTAGTCCTACAGACAGGGGGCGCAACGAGCAGTACTTC.

In its sample, this clonotype was seen many times. The rearrangement joins TRBV28 to TRBJ1-5, with D unresolved. Trimming took off 2 bases at V and 4 bases at J, with 12 bases between the two ends. Germline CDR1 is MDHEN and CDR2 is SYDVKM. This CDR3 spans 15 amino acids. CDR3 sequence: CASSLIRQKNQPQHF. CDR3 DNA: TGTGCCAGCAGTTTAATCCGTCAAAAAAATCAGCCCCAGCATTTT.

The chain is built from TRBV6-9 and TRBJ2-1; 11 nucleotides agree with TRBD2. CDR1 is MNHGY, CDR2 SVAAGI, per germline. V dropped 6 bases and J dropped 9; count of bases not matched to a gene: 10. The length of the CDR3 is 15 residues. DNA for the CDR3: TGTGCCAGCAGATATACTAGCGGGAGAGGGGGTGAGCAGTTCTTC. Translating it yields CASRYTSGRGGEQFF.

The chain links TRBV7-3 to TRBJ2-1; 9 nucleotides align to TRBD1. The junction had 5 bases not matched to a gene; V was cut back by 6 bases and J by 8 bases. The CDR3 is 13 amino acids. The germline V gene has CDR1 SGHTA and CDR2 FQGTGA. Here the CDR3 reads CASSPTGGDEQFF. The CDR3 region has the DNA TGTGCCAGCAGTCCTACAGGGGGCGATGAGCAGTTCTTC.

This clonotype was seen only a few times. The CDR3 loop is CSARHDREQYF. The CDR3 DNA follows: TGCAGTGCTAGACATGACAGAGAGCAGTACTTC. The chain couples TRBV20-1 to TRBJ2-7; D might be TRBD1 (5 bases). Trimming removed 2 bases from V and 7 bases from J, with 9 bases in between. The CDR3 extends over 11 amino acids. Germline CDR1 reads DFQATT; CDR2 reads SNEGSKA (reference sequence).

This clonotype was seen only a few times. V usage is TRBV10-3 and J usage is TRBJ2-7; 7 nucleotides match TRBD1. The CDR3 runs to 15 residues. CDR1 and CDR2 (germline): ENHRY, SYGVKD. Trimming cost V 5 bases and J 5 bases; bases outside gene matches: 12. DNA for the CDR3: TGTGCCATCAGTAATACAGGGGTGGGCTTAGACGAGCAGTACTTC. Translating gives CAISNTGVGLDEQYF.

This rearrangement joins TRBV6-2 or TRBV6-3 to TRBJ1-2; weak D call: TRBD1 (5 bases). This CDR3 region has 13 residues. Germline assignment: CDR1 MNHEY and CDR2 SVGEGT. The V end lost 2 bases, the J end lost 4 bases, and 8 bases lay between the germline ends. The CDR3 sequence: CASSYAGGYGYTF. CDR3 bases: TGTGCCAGCAGTTACGCCGGGGGCTATGGCTACACCTTC.

This chain joins TRBV20-1 and TRBJ2-7; the D is unclear. CDR3 length: 14 residues. V was pared by 0 bases and J by 2 bases, with 11 bases between. CDR1 and CDR2 (germline): DFQATT, SNEGSKA (reference sequence). The CDR3 DNA reads TGCAGTGCTAGAGATAATGATGGGGCCTACGAGCAGTACTTC. Its translation: CSARDNDGAYEQYF.

The chain employs TRBV4-2 and TRBJ1-1; 10 nucleotides align to TRBD1. V trimming: 2 bases; J trimming: 1 base; junction bases outside the gene matches: 1. CDR1 is LGHNA, CDR2 YNFKEQ, per germline. This CDR3 spans 15 amino acids. The CDR3, as DNA: TGTGCCAGCAGCCAACGGGACAGGGGGAACACTGAAGCTTTCTTT. Translating it yields CASSQRDRGNTEAFF.

This clonotype has more than one count but fewer than ten. The chain uses TRBV4-1 and TRBJ1-5; D ambiguous. This CDR3 region has 17 residues. CDR1 and CDR2 from the germline V gene are MGHRA and YSYEKL. V lost 0 bases to trimming and J lost 2 bases, with 14 bases between them. The CDR3 loop reads CASSQEGVAVGNQPQHF. The CDR3 nucleotides are TGCGCCAGCAGCCAAGAAGGTGTGGCAGTCGGCAATCAGCCCCAGCATTTT.

V and J are TRBV28 and TRBJ1-1; a weak D match, TRBD1 (5 bases). The V gene lost 3 bases and the J gene lost 2 bases, with 13 bases spanning the gap. This CDR3 is built from 15 residues. Germline V CDR1 and CDR2: MDHEN, SYDVKM. The CDR3 sequence: CASSFTTEGNTEAFF. CDR3 nucleotides: TGTGCCAGCAGTTTTACGACAGAAGGCAACACTGAAGCTTTCTTT.

This clonotype was seen repeatedly, ten times or more. This chain links TRBV7-6 with TRBJ1-2; D not resolved. Germline V gene data show CDR1 as SGHVS and CDR2 as FNYEAQ. The CDR3 loop spans 15 amino acids. Trimming took off 5 bases at V and 4 bases at J, with 17 bases between the two ends. For the CDR3, the DNA is TGTGCCAGCAGCCCCTTTGAGGGCGCGGGCTATGGCTACACCTTC. It yields the protein CASSPFEGAGYGYTF.

This clonotype was counted a few times. The genes are TRBV6-1 and TRBJ1-5; D is unclear. The V gene's germline CDR1 is MNHNS and CDR2 SASEGT. Trimming pared 4 bases from V and 2 bases from J, leaving 12 bases between. CDR3 length: 15 residues. The CDR3 DNA sequence: TGTGCCAGCAGTGCAAAGGTCGAGGGCAATCAGCCCCAGCATTTT. As protein: CASSAKVEGNQPQHF.

This clonotype was recorded a few times. The gene calls are TRBV7-3 and TRBJ2-1, with TRBD2 matching 10 bases. From germline, CDR1 is SGHTA and CDR2 FQGTGA. The CDR3 runs to 15 residues. Trimming removed 6 bases from V and 6 bases from J; junction bases left unmatched: 8. CDR3 nucleotides: TGTGCCAGCAGTCCTAGCGGGAGCCTCTCCAATGAGCAGTTCTTC. Translation gives CASSPSGSLSNEQFF.

This clonotype was found many times. This rearrangement joins TRBV11-2 to TRBJ2-4, with TRBD1 identical over 10 bases. Germline-derived CDR1 and CDR2 are SGHAT and FQNNGV. The CDR3 totals 14 residues. Unmatched junction bases numbered 6, after V lost 5 bases and J lost 8 bases. CDR3 bases: TGTGCCAGCAGCCCTCGGGACAGGGGAGACATTCAGTACTTC. Residues: CASSPRDRGDIQYF.

This clonotype has only a few counts. This sequence joins TRBV6-1 and TRBJ2-1, with D possibly being TRBD1 (6 bases). Germline V gene lookup returns CDR1 MNHNS and CDR2 SASEGT. V lost 7 bases and J lost 9, with 22 bases in between. This CDR3 comprises 15 residues. This chain's CDR3 is CASKTRVNWDTEQFF. The CDR3 region has the DNA TGTGCCAGCAAGACAAGGGTTAATTGGGACACTGAGCAGTTCTTC.

V gene TRBV7-2 combines with J gene TRBJ1-2, with a tentative D call TRBD1 (5 bases). This CDR3 spans 13 amino acids. Germline V gives CDR1 SGHTA, CDR2 FQGNSA. Trimming left V 4 bases short and J 8 bases short, with 14 bases between. The CDR3 nucleotides are TGTGCCAGCAGCTCATATTCTAAGGGGGGCTACACCTTC. Translated, it gives CASSSYSKGGYTF.

Many counts were recorded for this clonotype. The V call is TRBV7-8, the J call TRBJ2-1, with 7 bases that match TRBD2. This CDR3 has 16 residues. Trimming took 5 bases from V and 0 from J; bases not matched to a gene: 7. Germline CDR1 reads SGHVS; CDR2 reads FQNEAQ. The CDR3: CASSLSLADSYNEQFF. The CDR3 DNA sequence: TGTGCCAGCAGCCTTTCCCTAGCGGACTCCTACAATGAGCAGTTCTTC.

This clonotype was seen only a few times. The V call is TRBV6-1, the J call TRBJ1-4, with D perhaps matching TRBD1 (6 bases). The CDR3 is 15 amino acids. V was shortened by 5 bases and J by 8 bases, with 18 bases between the two germline ends. The germline V gene has CDR1 MNHNS and CDR2 SASEGT. The CDR3 DNA is TGTGCCAGCAGTCATGGGGACACGCCTAGGGAAAAACTGTTTTTT. This codes for CASSHGDTPREKLFF.

As regards this clonotype: An end of the junction does not agree with germline; a read error may underlie this. The genes are TRBV5-1 and TRBJ1-5; 11 bases agree with TRBD1. The CDR3 sequence is 15 residues long. Germline CDR1 is SGHRS and CDR2 is YFSETQ. The CDR3 loop is CASSWGQGDGQPQHF. The CDR3 DNA follows: TGTGCCAGCAGCTGGGGACAGGGGGACGGGCAGCCCCAGCATTTT.